This TCR beta chain emerged from a study of T cell responses to AZD1222 COVID-19 vaccine. The study, taken as a whole, reports: Once two AZD1222 doses were given, Spike-specific TCR breadth and depth went up. It should be noted that donors were predominantly white British and more often female, and clonal diversity was possibly underestimated.

This clone was found a few times. Its antigen is unknown. Produced via immunoSEQ multiplex PCR; TCRdb's table is partial and in-frame only. This table has around 120,000 clones, approximately 96% appearing once. Trimming took 0 bases from V and 7 from J, leaving 7 bases between them. CDR3 length equals 12 residues. Germline V lookup: CDR1 WNHNN, CDR2 SYGVQD (reference sequence). The sequenced sample was peripheral blood, obtained on day 0 of AZD1222 vaccination. The chain links TRBV10-1 to TRBJ2-7; no reliable D call. This clonotype originated in an adult in good health. The CDR3 nucleotides read TGCGCCAGCAGTGAGTCGGAAGGTGAGCAGTACTTC. The encoded protein is CASSESEGEQYF.